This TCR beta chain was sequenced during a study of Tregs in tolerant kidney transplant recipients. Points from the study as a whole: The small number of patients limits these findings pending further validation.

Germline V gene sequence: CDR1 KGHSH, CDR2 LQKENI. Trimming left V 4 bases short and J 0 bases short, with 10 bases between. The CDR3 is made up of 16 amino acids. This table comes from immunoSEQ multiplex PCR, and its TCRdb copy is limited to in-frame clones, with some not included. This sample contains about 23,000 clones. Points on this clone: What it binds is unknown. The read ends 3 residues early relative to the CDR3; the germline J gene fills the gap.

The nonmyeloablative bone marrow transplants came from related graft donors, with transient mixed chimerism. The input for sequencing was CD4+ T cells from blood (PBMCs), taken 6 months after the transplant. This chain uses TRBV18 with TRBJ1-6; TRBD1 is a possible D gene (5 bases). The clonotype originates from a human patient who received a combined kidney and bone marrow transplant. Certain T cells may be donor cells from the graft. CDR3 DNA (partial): TGTGCCAGCTCACGAACGGGGGGCTCCTATAATTCACCC. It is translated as CASSRTGGSYNSP. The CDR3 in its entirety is CASSRTGGSYNSPLHF. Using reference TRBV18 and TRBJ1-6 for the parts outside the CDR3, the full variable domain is NAGVMQNPRHLVRRRGQEARLRCSPMKGHSHVYWYRQLPEEGLKFMVYLQKENIIDESGMPKERFSAEFPKEGPSILRIQQVVRGDSAAYFCASSRTGGSYNSPLHFGNGTRLTVT.